This T cell receptor (beta chain) was retrieved from a study of OX40 agonist ivuxolimab in advanced cancers. Overall study findings and caveats: The expanded peripheral T cells' antigen specificity was not determined.

For this clone: Its target is unknown.

The CDR3 consists of 16 residues. The ends lost 0 bases at V and 2 bases at J; junction bases unmatched: 6. CDR1 and CDR2 from the germline V gene are SGHDT and YYEEEE. Libraries were prepared by immunoSEQ multiplex PCR; TCRdb keeps only in-frame clonotypes and omits some of them. In the table there are some 100,000 clones, approximately 89% of which are singletons. This TCR was recovered from an adult with an advanced solid tumor such as melanoma, head and neck, liver or kidney cancer. V gene TRBV5-6 combines with J gene TRBJ2-7, with TRBD1 matching 9 bases. The source was CD4+ or CD8+ T cells sorted from blood, collected in a trial of the OX40 agonist ivuxolimab. CDR3 sequence reads: CASSLAGTGKAYEQYF. CDR3 in DNA: TGTGCCAGCAGCTTGGCCGGGACAGGGAAAGCCTACGAGCAGTACTTC.